This record looks at one TCR beta chain sequence and its context. This record comes from a study of CD8+ T cells in alopecia areata. Study information: Scalp area affected, as a percentage, set the severity score of treated patients.

V shed 4 bases and J shed 6 bases, with 19 bases lying between them. The CDR3 covers 15 residues. Germline CDR1 is MNHEY and CDR2 is SMNVEV (reference sequence). The sample's treatment: oral pan-JAK inhibitor, 5-10 mg twice daily. RNA extraction and reverse transcription yielded cDNA as sequencing template. Produced via immunoSEQ multiplex PCR; TCRdb's table is partial and in-frame only. The repertoire holds some 200,000 clones, with around three fifths as singletons. This receptor was identified in a human donor with alopecia areata. The V call is TRBV27, the J call TRBJ2-7, with a weak D call TRBD1 (6 bases). The starting material was CD8+ T cells sorted from blood, obtained at week 24, from a patient treated with tofacitinib. The CDR3 region has the DNA TGTGCCAGCAGTTCTACTAGGCAGGGGTATTTCGAGCAGTACTTC. Protein: CASSSTRQGYFEQYF.